In this sample, the clone carrying this TCR beta chain turned up a few times. Its antigen is currently unknown. PBMCs were obtained from 9 to 10 ml fresh peripheral blood. These data come from a study of T cells in Graves' hyperthyroidism and ophthalmopathy. Study-level points and caveats: Progression to ophthalmopathy was predicted a median of roughly 6.5 months early. A 13 V-J signature model discriminated ophthalmopathy versus stable hyperthyroidism. Most thyroid clonotypes that were expanded above 0.001 also turned up in blood.

V lost 7 bases to trimming and J lost 3 bases, with 17 bases between them. This CDR3 has 14 amino acids. Germline assignment: CDR1 SGHRS and CDR2 YFSETQ. TCR beta CDR3 region amplification was performed from RNA transcripts. Carried out on the TCR CDR3, a first-round RT-PCR used the HTBI primer set. TCRdb ran MiXCR on the multiplex PCR reads and lists one entry per CDR3 protein. The sample has hundreds of thousands of distinct CDR3 sequences, roughly 14% seen once. The chain has TRBV5-1 and TRBJ2-7, with a tentative D call TRBD2 (6 bases). Sequenced: blood. The clonotype comes from a woman between 40 and 55 years old with Graves' ophthalmopathy. Here the CDR3 DNA reads TGCGCCAGCGGATCCGGGACTGGGGGCTACGAGCAGTACTTC. The encoded protein is CASGSGTGGYEQYF. The full variable domain, in which reference TRBV5-1 and TRBJ2-7 provide the parts outside the CDR3, is KAGVTQTPRYLIKTRGQQVTLSCSPISGHRSVSWYQQTPGQGLQFLFEYFSETQRNKGNFPGRFSGRQFSNSRSEMNVSTLELGDSALYLCASGSGTGGYEQYFGPGTRLTVT.